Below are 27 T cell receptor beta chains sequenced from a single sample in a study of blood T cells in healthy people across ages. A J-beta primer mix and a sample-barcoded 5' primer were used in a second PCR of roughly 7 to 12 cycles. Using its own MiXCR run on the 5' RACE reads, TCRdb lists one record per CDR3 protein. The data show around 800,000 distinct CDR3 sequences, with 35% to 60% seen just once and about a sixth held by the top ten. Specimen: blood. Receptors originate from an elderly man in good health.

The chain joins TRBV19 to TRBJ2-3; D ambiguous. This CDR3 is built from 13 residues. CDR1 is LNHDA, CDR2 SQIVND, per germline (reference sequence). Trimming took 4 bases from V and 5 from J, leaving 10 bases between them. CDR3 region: CASSRVPRDTQYF. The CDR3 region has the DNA TGTGCCAGTAGTAGAGTACCGAGAGATACGCAGTATTTT.

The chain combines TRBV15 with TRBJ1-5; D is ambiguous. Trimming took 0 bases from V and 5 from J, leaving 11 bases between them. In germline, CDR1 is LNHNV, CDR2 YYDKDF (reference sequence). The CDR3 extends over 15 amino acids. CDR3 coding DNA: TGTGCCACCAGCAGAGATACGGCAGGCGATCAGCCCCAGCATTTT. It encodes CATSRDTAGDQPQHF.

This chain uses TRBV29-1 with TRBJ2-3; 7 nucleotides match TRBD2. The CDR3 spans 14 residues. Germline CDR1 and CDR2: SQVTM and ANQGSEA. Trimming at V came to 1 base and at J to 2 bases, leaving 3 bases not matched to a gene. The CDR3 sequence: CSVEGGGFTDTQYF. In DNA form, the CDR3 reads TGCAGCGTTGAAGGGGGAGGGTTCACAGATACGCAGTATTTT.

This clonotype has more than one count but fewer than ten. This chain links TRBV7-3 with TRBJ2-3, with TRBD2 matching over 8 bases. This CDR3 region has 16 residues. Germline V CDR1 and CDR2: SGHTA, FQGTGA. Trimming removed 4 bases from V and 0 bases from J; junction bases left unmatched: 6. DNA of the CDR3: TGTGCCAGCAGCTCAGGACTAGCCTATAGCACAGATACGCAGTATTTT. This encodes CASSSGLAYSTDTQYF.

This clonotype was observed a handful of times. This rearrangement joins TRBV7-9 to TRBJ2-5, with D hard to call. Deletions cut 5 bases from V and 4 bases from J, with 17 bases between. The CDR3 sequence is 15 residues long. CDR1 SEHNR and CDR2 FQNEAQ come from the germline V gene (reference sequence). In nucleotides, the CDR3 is TGTGCCAGCAGCATCGCGACGGGCGGCCCAGAGACCCAGTACTTC. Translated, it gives CASSIATGGPETQYF.

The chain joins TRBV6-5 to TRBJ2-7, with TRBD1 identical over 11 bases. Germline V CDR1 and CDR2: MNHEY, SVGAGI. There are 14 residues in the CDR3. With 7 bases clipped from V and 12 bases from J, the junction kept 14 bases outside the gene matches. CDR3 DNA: TGTGCCAGCACCCCGGGACAGGGGGTTTCTTCTTTGTACTTC. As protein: CASTPGQGVSSLYF.

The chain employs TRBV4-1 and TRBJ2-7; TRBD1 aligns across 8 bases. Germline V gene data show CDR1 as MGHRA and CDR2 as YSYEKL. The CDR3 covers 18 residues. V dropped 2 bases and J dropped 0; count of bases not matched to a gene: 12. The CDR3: CASSQLGTGTYSSYEQYF. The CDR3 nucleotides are TGCGCCAGCAGCCAACTTGGGACAGGTACTTACAGCTCCTACGAGCAGTACTTC.

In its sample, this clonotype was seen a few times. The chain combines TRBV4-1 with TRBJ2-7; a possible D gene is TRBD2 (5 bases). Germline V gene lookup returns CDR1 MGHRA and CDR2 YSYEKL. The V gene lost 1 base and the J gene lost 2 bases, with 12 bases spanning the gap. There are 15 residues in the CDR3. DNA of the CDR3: TGCGCCAGCAGCCAAGGGACCTACGGGACCTACGAGCAGTACTTC. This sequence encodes CASSQGTYGTYEQYF.

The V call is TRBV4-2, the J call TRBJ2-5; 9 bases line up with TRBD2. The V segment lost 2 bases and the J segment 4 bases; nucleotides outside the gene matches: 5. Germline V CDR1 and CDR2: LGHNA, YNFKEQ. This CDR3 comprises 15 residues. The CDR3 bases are TGTGCCAGCAGCCAAAATAGCGGGAGCGCAGAGACCCAGTACTTC. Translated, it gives CASSQNSGSAETQYF.

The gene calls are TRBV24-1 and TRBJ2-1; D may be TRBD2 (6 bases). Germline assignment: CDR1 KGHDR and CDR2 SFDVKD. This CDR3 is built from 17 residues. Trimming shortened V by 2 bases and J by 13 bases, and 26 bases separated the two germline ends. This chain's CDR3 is CATSDSLLRGGGFYQFF. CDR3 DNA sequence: TGTGCCACCAGTGATTCCCTCCTGCGTGGTGGGGGGTTTTATCAGTTCTTC.

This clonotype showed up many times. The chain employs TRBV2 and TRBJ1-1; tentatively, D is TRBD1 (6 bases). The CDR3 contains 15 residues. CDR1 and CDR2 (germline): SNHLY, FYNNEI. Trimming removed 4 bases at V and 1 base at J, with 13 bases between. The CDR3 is CASSASWDTNTEAFF. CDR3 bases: TGTGCCAGCAGTGCCAGTTGGGACACGAACACTGAAGCTTTCTTT.

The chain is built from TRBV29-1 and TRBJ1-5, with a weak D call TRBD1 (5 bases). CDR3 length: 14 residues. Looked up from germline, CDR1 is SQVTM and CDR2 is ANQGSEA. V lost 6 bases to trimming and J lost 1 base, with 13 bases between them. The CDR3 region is CSVRVDGSNQPQHF. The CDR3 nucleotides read TGCAGCGTCAGGGTTGACGGAAGCAATCAGCCCCAGCATTTT.

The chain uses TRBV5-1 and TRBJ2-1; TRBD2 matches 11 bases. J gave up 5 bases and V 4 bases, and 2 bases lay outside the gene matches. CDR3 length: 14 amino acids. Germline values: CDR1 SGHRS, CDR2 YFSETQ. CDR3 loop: CASSASGRHNEQFF. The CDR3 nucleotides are TGCGCCAGCAGCGCTAGCGGGAGGCACAATGAGCAGTTCTTC.

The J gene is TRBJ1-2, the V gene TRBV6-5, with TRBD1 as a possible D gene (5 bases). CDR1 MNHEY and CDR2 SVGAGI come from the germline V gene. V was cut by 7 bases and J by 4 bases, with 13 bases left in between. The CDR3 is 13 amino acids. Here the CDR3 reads CASTREAGYGYTF. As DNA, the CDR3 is TGTGCCAGCACCAGGGAGGCGGGCTATGGCTACACCTTC.

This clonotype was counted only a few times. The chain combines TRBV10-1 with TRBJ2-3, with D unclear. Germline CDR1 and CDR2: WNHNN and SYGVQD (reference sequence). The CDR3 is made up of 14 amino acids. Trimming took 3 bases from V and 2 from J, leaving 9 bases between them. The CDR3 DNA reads TGCGCCAGCAGTGATTCGGAAGACACAGATACGCAGTATTTT. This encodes CASSDSEDTDTQYF.

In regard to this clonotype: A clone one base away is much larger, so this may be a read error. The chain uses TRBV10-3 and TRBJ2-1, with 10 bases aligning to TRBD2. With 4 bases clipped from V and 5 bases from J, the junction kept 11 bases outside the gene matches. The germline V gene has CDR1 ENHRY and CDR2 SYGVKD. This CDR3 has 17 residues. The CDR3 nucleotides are TGTGCCATCAGTGCTAATCCCGGACTAGCGGAGGACAATGAGCAGTTCTTC. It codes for CAISANPGLAEDNEQFF.

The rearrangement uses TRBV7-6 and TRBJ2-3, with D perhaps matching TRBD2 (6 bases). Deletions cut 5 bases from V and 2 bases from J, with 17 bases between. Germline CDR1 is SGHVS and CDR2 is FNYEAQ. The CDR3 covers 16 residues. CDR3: CASSPGVERATDTQYF. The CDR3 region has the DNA TGTGCCAGCAGCCCAGGCGTGGAGCGGGCCACAGATACGCAGTATTTT.

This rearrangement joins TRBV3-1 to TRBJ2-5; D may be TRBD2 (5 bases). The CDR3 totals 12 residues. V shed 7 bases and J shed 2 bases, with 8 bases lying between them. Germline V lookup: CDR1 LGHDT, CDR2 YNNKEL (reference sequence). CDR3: CASTLAQETQYF. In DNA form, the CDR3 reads TGTGCCAGCACCCTAGCTCAAGAGACCCAGTACTTC.

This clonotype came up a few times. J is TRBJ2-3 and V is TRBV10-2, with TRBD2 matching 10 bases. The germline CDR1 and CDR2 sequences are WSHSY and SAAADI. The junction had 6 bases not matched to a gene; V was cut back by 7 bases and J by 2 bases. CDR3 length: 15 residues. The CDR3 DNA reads TGCGCCAGCAAAAAGCGGGAGGGTTTCACAGATACGCAGTATTTT. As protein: CASKKREGFTDTQYF.

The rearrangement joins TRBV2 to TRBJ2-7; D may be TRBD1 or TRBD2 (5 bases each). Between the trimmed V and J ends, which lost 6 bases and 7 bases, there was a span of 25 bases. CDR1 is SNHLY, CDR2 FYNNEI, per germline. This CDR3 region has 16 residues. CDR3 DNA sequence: TGTGCCAGCAGGGGGACCCAGAGCAAGGGCTACAATGAGCAGTACTTC. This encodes CASRGTQSKGYNEQYF. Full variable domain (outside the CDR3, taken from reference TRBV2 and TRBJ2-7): EPEVTQTPSHQVTQMGQEVILRCVPISNHLYFYWYRQILGQKVEFLVSFYNNEISEKSEIFDDQFSVERPDGSNFTLKIRSTKLEDSAMYFCASRGTQSKGYNEQYFGPGTRLTVT.

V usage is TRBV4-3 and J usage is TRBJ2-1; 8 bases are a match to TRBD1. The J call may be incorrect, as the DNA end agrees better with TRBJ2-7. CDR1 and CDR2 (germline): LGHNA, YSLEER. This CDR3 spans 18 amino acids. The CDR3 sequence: CASSQDPRQGSSYNEQYF. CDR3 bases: TGCGCCAGCAGCCAAGATCCTCGACAGGGGAGCTCCTACAATGAGCAGTACTTC.

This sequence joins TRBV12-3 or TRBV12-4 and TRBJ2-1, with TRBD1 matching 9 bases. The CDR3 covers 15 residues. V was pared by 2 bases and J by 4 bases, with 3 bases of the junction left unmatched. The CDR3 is CASSLMGQGYNEQFF. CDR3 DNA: TGTGCCAGCAGTTTAATGGGACAGGGATACAATGAGCAGTTCTTC.

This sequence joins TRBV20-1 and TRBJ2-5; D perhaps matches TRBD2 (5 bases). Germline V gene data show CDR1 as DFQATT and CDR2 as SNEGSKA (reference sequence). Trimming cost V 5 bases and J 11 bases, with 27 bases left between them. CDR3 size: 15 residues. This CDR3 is CSARVRRTARGEQYF. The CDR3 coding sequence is TGCAGTGCTCGAGTGAGGCGGACCGCTCGGGGTGAGCAGTACTTC.

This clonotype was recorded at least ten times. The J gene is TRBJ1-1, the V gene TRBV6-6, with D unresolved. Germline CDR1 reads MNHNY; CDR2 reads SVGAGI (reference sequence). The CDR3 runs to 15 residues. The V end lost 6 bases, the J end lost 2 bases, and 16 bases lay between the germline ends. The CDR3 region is CASRSTLAANTEAFF. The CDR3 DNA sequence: TGTGCCAGCAGGTCGACACTCGCGGCAAACACTGAAGCTTTCTTT.

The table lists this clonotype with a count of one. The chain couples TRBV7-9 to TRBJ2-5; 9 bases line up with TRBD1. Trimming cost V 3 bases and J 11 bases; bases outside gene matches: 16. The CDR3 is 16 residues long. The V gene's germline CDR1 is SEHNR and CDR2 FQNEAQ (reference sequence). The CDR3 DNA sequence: TGTGCCAGCAGCTTGCCGACAGGGGGTAGCGGGTACGTGCAGTACTTC. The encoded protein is CASSLPTGGSGYVQYF.

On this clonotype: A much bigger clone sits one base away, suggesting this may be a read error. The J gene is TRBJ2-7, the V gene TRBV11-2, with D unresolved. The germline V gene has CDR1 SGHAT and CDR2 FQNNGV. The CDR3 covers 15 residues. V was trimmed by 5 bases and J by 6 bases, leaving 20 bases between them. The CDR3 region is CASSKELGRQFEQYF. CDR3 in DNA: TGTGCCAGCAGCAAAGAACTGGGCAGGCAATTCGAGCAGTACTTC.

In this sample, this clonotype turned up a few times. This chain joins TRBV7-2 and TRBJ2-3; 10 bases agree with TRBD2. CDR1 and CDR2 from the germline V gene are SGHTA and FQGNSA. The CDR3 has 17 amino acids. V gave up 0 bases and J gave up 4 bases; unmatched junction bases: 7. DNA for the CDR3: TGTGCCAGCAGCTTAGCGGCTAGCGGGAGAAGGTCAGATACGCAGTATTTT. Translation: CASSLAASGRRSDTQYF.